Listed below are T cell receptor beta chains from one sample, sequenced in a study of T cell repertoires in cytomegalovirus infection. TCRdb re-called the reads through MiXCR, storing one row per CDR3 protein. The sample consists of about 280,000 distinct CDR3 sequences, less than 25% of them appearing once. The antigens of these receptors remain unknown. The starting material was cultured PBMCs, obtained from culture after CMV antigen stimulation. Source of these receptors: a human donor in good health (CMV status not recorded). Some clones in this sample may be carry-over from other donors' samples. Each CDR3 is given with its conserved first and last residue. A D gene is named only where the DNA matches it firmly. Clone size appears in some rows only: once, few, many, or a class for an expanded clone.

TRBJ1-2,TRBV27,NA,few,TGTGCCAGCAGTTCTGGGGCCCTGGGTGGCTATGGCTACACCTTC,CASSSGALGGYGYTF
TRBJ2-2,TRBV7-6,NA,few,TGTGCCAGCAGCCCTGTGGGCGGGTCGAACACCGGGGAGCTGTTTTTT,CASSPVGGSNTGELFF
TRBJ2-3,TRBV7-2,NA,NA,TGTGCCAGCAGCTTAGGATCCAATACTTTCACAGATACGCAGTATTTT,CASSLGSNTFTDTQYF
TRBJ2-3,TRBV7-2,TRBD2,few,TGTGCCAGCAGCTTAGCTTCTCTAGCGGGAGACCCAGATACGCAGTATTTT,CASSLASLAGDPDTQYF
TRBJ1-1,TRBV4-1,NA,NA,TGCGCCAGCAGCCAAGGGGGGGCAGGCGAGAAAGCTTTCTTT,CASSQGGAGEKAFF
TRBJ2-6,TRBV10-3,NA,NA,TGTGCCATCAGTGACGGCTCTGGGGCCAACGTCCTGACTTTC,CAISDGSGANVLTF
TRBJ2-4,TRBV11-2,NA,few,TGTGCCAGCAGCGACGGGGAACAAACAGGGTTCAACATTCAGTACTTC,CASSDGEQTGFNIQYF
TRBJ2-7,TRBV7-2,NA,NA,TGTGCCAGCAGCCCTAACAAGGGATGGTCCTACGAGCAGTACTTC,CASSPNKGWSYEQYF
TRBJ2-2,TRBV12-3/TRBV12-4,NA,NA,TGTGCCAGCGTTCGGGGGTGGAGGGCCCTCACCGGGGAGCTGTTTTTT,CASVRGWRALTGELFF
TRBJ2-2,TRBV28,NA,NA,TGTGCCAGCAGCCACCGGCGCGGGACTCTCACCGGGGAGCTGTTTTTT,CASSHRRGTLTGELFF
TRBJ2-2,TRBV7-9,NA,NA,TGTGCCAGCAGCATCCCTGAGGGAAACACCGGGGAGCTGTTTTTT,CASSIPEGNTGELFF
TRBJ2-1,TRBV11-1,TRBD2,many,TGTGCCAGCAGCTTAGCGGGAGCGGGAGGGCCCCTGTACAATGAGCAGTTCTTC,CASSLAGAGGPLYNEQFF
TRBJ1-5,TRBV2,NA,NA,TGTGCCAGCAGTGACAGAATAGATCAGCCCCAGCATTTT,CASSDRIDQPQHF
TRBJ2-7,TRBV11-1,NA,NA,TGTGCCAGCAGCACTTCGACTACTCTCTACGAGCAGTACTTC,CASSTSTTLYEQYF
TRBJ2-2,TRBV5-4,NA,NA,TGTGCCAGCAGCTTGAAAAACACCGGGGAGCTGTTTTTT,CASSLKNTGELFF
TRBJ2-7,TRBV7-2,TRBD2,few,TGTGCCAGCAGCTTAGCTGGTAGCGGGCTCTACGAGCAGTACTTC,CASSLAGSGLYEQYF
TRBJ2-2,TRBV7-3,NA,few,TGTGCCAGCACCCGGACAGCTAACACCGGGGAGCTGTTTTTT,CASTRTANTGELFF